This passage covers 10 T cell receptor beta chains from one sample sequenced in a study of PD-L1 blockade in urothelial cancer. Stated time point: pretreatment peripheral blood. Here immunoSEQ multiplex PCR was the method, and the copy in TCRdb shows in-frame clones only, minus some. Here the sample spans tens of thousands of clones, roughly 89% being singletons. This material consisted of PBMCs, taken around atezolizumab (anti-PD-L1) treatment. Receptors were obtained from a man between 60 and 75 years old with urothelial cancer.

This rearrangement joins TRBV7-3 to TRBJ2-5; TRBD2 matches at 12 bases. V gave up 5 bases and J gave up 2 bases; unmatched junction bases: 12. Germline V gene data show CDR1 as SGHTA and CDR2 as FQGTGA. The CDR3 sequence is 18 residues long. The CDR3 region has the DNA TGTGCCAGCAGCCGGCGAGAGACTAGCGGGAGCTCTCAAGAGACCCAGTACTTC. It encodes CASSRRETSGSSQETQYF.

The rearrangement links TRBV5-6 to TRBJ1-2, with 7 bases fitting TRBD1. The CDR3 spans 14 residues. The V segment lost 3 bases and the J segment 2 bases; nucleotides outside the gene matches: 4. Germline loops: CDR1 SGHDT, CDR2 YYEEEE. The CDR3 here is CASSSPTGNYGYTF. The CDR3 nucleotides read TGTGCCAGCAGCTCCCCGACAGGGAACTATGGCTACACCTTC. The complete variable domain, with remaining parts taken from reference TRBV5-6 and TRBJ1-2, reads DAGVTQSPTHLIKTRGQQVTLRCSPKSGHDTVSWYQQALGQGPQFIFQYYEEEERQRGNFPDRFSGHQFPNYSSELNVNALLLGDSALYLCASSSPTGNYGYTFGSGTRLTVV.

The chain employs TRBV6-1 and TRBJ1-2; TRBD1 aligns across 8 bases. There are 15 residues in the CDR3. V was pared by 3 bases and J by 5 bases, with 8 bases of the junction left unmatched. The germline CDR1 and CDR2 sequences are MNHNS and SASEGT. CDR3 DNA sequence: TGTGCCAGCAGTGAGACCCGGACAGGGCGGTATGGCTACACCTTC. Translated, it gives CASSETRTGRYGYTF.

J is TRBJ2-5 and V is TRBV28; TRBD1 matches at 7 bases. The V segment lost 7 bases and the J segment 7 bases; nucleotides outside the gene matches: 12. Looked up from germline, CDR1 is MDHEN and CDR2 is SYDVKM. CDR3 length equals 14 residues. For the CDR3, the DNA is TGTGCCAGCAACTCCGACAGGGTGGGATGGACCCAGTACTTC. This codes for CASNSDRVGWTQYF.

The chain carries TRBV7-9 and TRBJ1-1, with D possibly being TRBD1 (6 bases). Per germline, CDR1 SEHNR and CDR2 FQNEAQ (reference sequence). V lost 5 bases and J 0 bases, leaving 13 bases between the germline ends. The CDR3 consists of 15 residues. Written as DNA, the CDR3 is TGTGCCAGCAGCCGAAACAGGGTTATGAACACTGAAGCTTTCTTT. It specifies CASSRNRVMNTEAFF.

This rearrangement joins TRBV7-2 to TRBJ1-4; TRBD1 matches 12 bases. V gave up 5 bases and J gave up 5 bases; unmatched junction bases: 6. Germline CDR1 SGHTA, CDR2 FQGNSA. This CDR3 spans 16 amino acids. The CDR3 bases are TGTGCCAGCAGCCTGGGACAGGGGGCTAGAAATGAAAAACTGTTTTTT. It yields the protein CASSLGQGARNEKLFF.

This sequence joins TRBV5-1 and TRBJ1-4; D is unclear. The CDR3 contains 14 residues. Germline V gives CDR1 SGHRS, CDR2 YFSETQ. V dropped 0 bases and J dropped 5 bases, with 8 bases sitting between them. The CDR3 DNA reads as TGCGCCAGCAGCTTGGAGGGAGAGAATGAAAAACTGTTTTTT. Amino acids: CASSLEGENEKLFF.

V and J are TRBV18 and TRBJ2-5; 9 bases are shared with TRBD2. J was trimmed by 5 bases and V by 0 bases; bases with no gene match: 4. There are 15 residues in the CDR3. Looked up from germline, CDR1 is KGHSH and CDR2 is LQKENI. Here the CDR3 reads CASSPPAGGMETQYF. The DNA for the CDR3 is TGTGCCAGCTCACCACCGGCGGGGGGGATGGAGACCCAGTACTTC. The complete variable domain, with remaining parts taken from reference TRBV18 and TRBJ2-5, reads NAGVMQNPRHLVRRRGQEARLRCSPMKGHSHVYWYRQLPEEGLKFMVYLQKENIIDESGMPKERFSAEFPKEGPSILRIQQVVRGDSAAYFCASSPPAGGMETQYFGPGTRLLVL.

The rearrangement links TRBV6-5 to TRBJ1-3; 8 bases line up with TRBD1. Germline V gene data show CDR1 as MNHEY and CDR2 as SVGAGI. The CDR3 is made up of 15 amino acids. V dropped 6 bases and J dropped 7; count of bases not matched to a gene: 11. CDR3 loop: CASSPTGTGGNTIYF. The DNA for the CDR3 is TGTGCCAGCAGCCCAACCGGGACAGGTGGTAACACCATATATTTT.

The rearrangement joins TRBV11-2 to TRBJ2-6; unclear D gene. Trimming left V 5 bases short and J 1 base short, with 6 bases between. Germline loops: CDR1 SGHAT, CDR2 FQNNGV. There are 14 residues in the CDR3. CDR3 region: CASSPISGANVLTF. The CDR3, as DNA: TGTGCCAGCAGCCCTATATCTGGGGCCAACGTCCTGACTTTC.